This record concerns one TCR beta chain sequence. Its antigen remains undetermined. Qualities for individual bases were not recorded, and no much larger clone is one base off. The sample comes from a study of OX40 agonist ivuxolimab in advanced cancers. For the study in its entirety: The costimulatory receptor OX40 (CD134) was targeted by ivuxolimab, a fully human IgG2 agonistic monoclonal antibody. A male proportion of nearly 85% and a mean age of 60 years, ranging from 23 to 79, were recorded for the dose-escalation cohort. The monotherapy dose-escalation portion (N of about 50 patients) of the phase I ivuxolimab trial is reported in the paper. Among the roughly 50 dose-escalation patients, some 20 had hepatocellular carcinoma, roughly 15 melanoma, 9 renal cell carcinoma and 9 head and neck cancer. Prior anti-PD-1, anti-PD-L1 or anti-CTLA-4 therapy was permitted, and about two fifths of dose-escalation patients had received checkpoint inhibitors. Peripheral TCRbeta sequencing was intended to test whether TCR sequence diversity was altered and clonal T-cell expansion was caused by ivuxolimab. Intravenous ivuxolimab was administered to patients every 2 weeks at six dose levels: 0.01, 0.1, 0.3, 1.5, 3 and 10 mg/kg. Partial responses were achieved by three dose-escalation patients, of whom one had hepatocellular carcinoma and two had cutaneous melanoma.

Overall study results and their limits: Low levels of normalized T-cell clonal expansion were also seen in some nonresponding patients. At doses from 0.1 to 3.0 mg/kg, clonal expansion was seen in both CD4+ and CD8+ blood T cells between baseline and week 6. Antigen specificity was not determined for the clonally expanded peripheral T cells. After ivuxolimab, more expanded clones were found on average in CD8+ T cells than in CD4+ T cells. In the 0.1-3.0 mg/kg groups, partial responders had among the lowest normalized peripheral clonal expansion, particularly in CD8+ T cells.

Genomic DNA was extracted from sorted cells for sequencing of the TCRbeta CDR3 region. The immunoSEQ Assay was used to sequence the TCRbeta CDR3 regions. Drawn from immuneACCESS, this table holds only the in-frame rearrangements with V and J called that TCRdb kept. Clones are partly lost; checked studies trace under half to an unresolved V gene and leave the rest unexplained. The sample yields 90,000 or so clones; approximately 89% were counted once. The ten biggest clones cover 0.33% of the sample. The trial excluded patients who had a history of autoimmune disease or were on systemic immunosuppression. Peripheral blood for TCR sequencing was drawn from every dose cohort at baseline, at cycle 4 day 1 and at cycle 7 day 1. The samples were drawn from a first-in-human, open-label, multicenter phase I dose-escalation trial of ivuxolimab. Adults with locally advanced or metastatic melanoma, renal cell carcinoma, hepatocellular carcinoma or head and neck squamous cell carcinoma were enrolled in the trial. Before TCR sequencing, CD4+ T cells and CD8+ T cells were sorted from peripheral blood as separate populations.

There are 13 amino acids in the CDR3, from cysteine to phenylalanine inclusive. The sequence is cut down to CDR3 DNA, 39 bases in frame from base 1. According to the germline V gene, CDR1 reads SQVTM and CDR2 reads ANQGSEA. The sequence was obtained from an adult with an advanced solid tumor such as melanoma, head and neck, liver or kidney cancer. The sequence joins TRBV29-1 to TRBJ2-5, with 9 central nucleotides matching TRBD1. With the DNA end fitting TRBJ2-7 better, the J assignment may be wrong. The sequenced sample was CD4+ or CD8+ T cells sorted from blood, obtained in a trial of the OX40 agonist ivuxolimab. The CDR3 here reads CSVLRQGVNEQYF. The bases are TGCAGCGTCCTCAGACAGGGGGTCAACGAGCAGTACTTC.